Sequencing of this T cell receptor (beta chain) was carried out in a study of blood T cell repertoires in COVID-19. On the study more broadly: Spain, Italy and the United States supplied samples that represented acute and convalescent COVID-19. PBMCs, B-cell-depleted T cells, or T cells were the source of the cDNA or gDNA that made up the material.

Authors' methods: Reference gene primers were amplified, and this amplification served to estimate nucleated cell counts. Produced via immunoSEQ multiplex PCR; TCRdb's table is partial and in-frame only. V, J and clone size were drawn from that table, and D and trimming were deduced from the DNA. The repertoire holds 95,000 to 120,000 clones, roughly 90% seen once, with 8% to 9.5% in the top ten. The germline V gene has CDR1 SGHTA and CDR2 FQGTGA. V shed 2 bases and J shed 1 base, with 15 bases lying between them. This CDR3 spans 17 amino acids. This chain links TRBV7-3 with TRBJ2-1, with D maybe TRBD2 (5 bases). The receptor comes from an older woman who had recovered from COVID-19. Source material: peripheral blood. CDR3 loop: CASSLFRSGRSYNEQFF. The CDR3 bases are TGTGCCAGCAGCTTATTTAGGAGCGGTAGGTCCTACAATGAGCAGTTCTTC.